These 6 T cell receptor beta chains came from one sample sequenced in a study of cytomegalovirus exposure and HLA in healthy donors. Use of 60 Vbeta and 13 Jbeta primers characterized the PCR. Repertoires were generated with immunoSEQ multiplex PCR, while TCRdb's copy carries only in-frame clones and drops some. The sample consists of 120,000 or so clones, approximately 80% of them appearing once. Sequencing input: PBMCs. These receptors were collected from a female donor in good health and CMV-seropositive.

The CDR3 DNA reads TGTGCCAGCAAAGGATTCGGACAGGGGCTTGACGAGCAGTACTTC. Protein: CASKGFGQGLDEQYF. This sequence joins TRBV27 and TRBJ2-7, with 9 bases fitting TRBD1. From germline, CDR1 is MNHEY and CDR2 SMNVEV (reference sequence). The CDR3 is 15 amino acids. After removal of 7 bases from V and 5 bases from J, the junction contained 12 bases not matched to a gene.

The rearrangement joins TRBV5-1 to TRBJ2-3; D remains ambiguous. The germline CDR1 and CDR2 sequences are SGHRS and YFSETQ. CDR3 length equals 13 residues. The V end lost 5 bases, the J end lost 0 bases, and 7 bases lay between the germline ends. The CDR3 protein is CASRTPSTDTQYF. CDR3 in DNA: TGCGCCAGCAGAACTCCTAGCACAGATACGCAGTATTTT.

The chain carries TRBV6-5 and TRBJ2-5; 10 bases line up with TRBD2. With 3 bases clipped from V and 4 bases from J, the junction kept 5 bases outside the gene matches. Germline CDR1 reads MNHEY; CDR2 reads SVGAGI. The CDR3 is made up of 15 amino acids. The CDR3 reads CASSYLSSGGETQYF. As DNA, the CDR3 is TGTGCCAGCAGTTATTTGTCTAGCGGGGGAGAGACCCAGTACTTC.

The CDR3 nucleotides read TGTGCCAGCAGTTACTCGCTAGCTTCCCGGGAGACCCAGTACTTC. Its translation: CASSYSLASRETQYF. The rearrangement uses TRBV6-5 and TRBJ2-5; D perhaps matches TRBD2 (5 bases). Trimming took off 0 bases at V and 5 bases at J, with 13 bases between the two ends. CDR3 length: 15 residues. Germline CDR1 is MNHEY and CDR2 is SVGAGI.

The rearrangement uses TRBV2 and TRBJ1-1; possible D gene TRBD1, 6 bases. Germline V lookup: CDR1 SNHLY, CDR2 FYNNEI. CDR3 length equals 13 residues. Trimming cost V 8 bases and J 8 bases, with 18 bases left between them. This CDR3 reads CASSTGRGNEAFF. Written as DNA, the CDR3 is TGTGCCAGCTCTACAGGTAGGGGGAACGAAGCTTTCTTT.

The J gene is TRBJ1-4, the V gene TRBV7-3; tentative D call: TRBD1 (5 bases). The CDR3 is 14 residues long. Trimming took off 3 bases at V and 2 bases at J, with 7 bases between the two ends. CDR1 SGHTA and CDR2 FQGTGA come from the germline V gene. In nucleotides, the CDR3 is TGTGCCAGCAGCTTGGGGGGGACTAATGAAAAACTGTTTTTT. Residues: CASSLGGTNEKLFF.